This paragraph covers one TCR beta chain sequence. Its antigen is unknown. The input lacks base qualities; no much larger clone sits a single base away. Its CDR3 holds 14 amino acids, cysteine through phenylalanine. The CDR3 DNA has 42 bases and is translated from base 1. V loses 1 base, J loses 7 bases, and the germline ends lie 14 bases apart. CDR1 is given as MGHRA and CDR2 as YSYEKL, both from the germline V gene. This specimen comes from a study of immune cell composition in non-small cell lung cancer (dated by TCRdb to the late 2010s). Study-level background: Histologic subtype, mostly lung adenocarcinoma or squamous cell carcinoma, was determined with H&E together with p63, CK5, Napsin A and TTF-1 immunohistochemistry. TCR-beta sequencing from Adaptive Biotechnologies was done on around 32 paired sets of NSCLC tumour and non-adjacent lung specimens and on 20 to 30 tumour-only specimens. Supplementary cohort #1 consisted of approximately 9 lung adenocarcinoma cases with paired tumour/lung TCR-beta sequencing and with TIL populations generated to assess tumour reactivity. A few tumour specimens that had TCR-beta data belonged to rare histological subtypes and were left out of the subtype comparisons. Points the paper makes about the study in general: In around ten adenocarcinoma cases, a strong correlation was found between maximal tumour-associated clone frequency and TIL tumour reactivity, whereas no such correlation was found between overall clonality and TIL tumour reactivity. Tumour-associated clones >0.5% occurred in nearly half of NSCLC cases: around 36% of adenocarcinomas versus 75% of squamous carcinomas. No significant correlation was found between tumour TCR-beta clonality and smoking pack-years. The reactivity cohort was only approximately 11 cases, and tumour-reactive clones were not shown to share sequences with the dominant in vivo tumour-associated clones.

Non-adjacent lung tissue from the same patient, taken as far from the tumour as possible and at least 3 cm away, was used for the normal lung samples. Frozen aliquots of unsorted single-cell suspensions were used for genomic DNA extraction with the QIAamp DNA kit. Tissues arrived within 2 hours after resection and were immediately processed into single-cell suspensions. Tissue was mechanically dissociated and enzymatically digested with DNase I, collagenase I and hyaluronidase for approximately 29 minutes at 37 °C, then filtered and RBC-lysed. A two-step multiplex PCR amplified TCR-beta CDR3 regions from genomic DNA, and the second step of the PCR added Illumina-compatible adaptors. TCR-beta immunosequencing was performed on an Illumina platform as a commercial immunoSEQ service. As for how the authors treated the data: Two measures summarised the repertoires: productive clonality, and Top 10 Clones, meaning the percentage of T-cell templates coming from the ten most frequent sequences. Values for productive clonality spanned 0 to 1, where a value of 1 indicated a monoclonal population. Using log10 scatter plots, tumour-associated clones were identified as sequences that made up at least 0.1% of tumour T-cell templates yet were absent from the matched non-adjacent lung. Two-group comparisons used Student's t-tests, stages used ANOVA, and relationships used linear regression, analysed in GraphPad Prism7 and R. Drawn from immuneACCESS, this table holds only the in-frame rearrangements with V and J called that TCRdb kept. Clones are partly lost; checked studies trace under half to an unresolved V gene and leave the rest unexplained. That table gives V, J and clone size, and the DNA gave D and trimming. This sample is represented by some 16,000 clones; 70% to 80% of them were singletons. The top ten clonotypes cover around 9.7% of the sample.

These same records also appear under a second study, on CD4 T cells in lung cancer. The second source states: In the study, blood T cells from NSCLC patients were screened for responses to candidate mutation-encoded neoepitopes, and neoantigen-specific CD4+ T-cell clones and TCRs were isolated. A few patients undergoing curative-intent resections for stage I-III non-small cell lung cancer provided the tumor and non-adjacent lung tissue. Lung adenocarcinoma or squamous cell carcinoma was present in the resected patients, who were aged 60 to 69 at blood donation and were mostly former smokers. Treatments received by the patients before blood donation included platinum chemotherapy, and some patients received nivolumab or pembrolizumab. Some responses derived from blood might reflect in vitro priming of naive T cells or cross-reactivity instead of memory responses to the cancer. The frequency of neoantigen-specific clonotypes in tumor resections, non-adjacent lung and cultured T-cell products was followed using TCRB deep sequencing. The kit provider's software was used to analyze TCRB sequence data, and Fisher's exact test was applied to assess tumor enrichment of clonotype templates.

What was sequenced was non-adjacent lung tissue. The chain is encoded by TRBV4-1 joined to TRBJ2-7; D gene: possibly TRBD1, on 6 matching bases. The clonotype originates from a human donor with non-small cell lung cancer. CDR3 sequence: CASSQGLGAQEQYF. The DNA sequence is TGCGCCAGCAGCCAAGGTCTGGGGGCCCAGGAGCAGTACTTC.